This T cell receptor beta chain was observed in a study of cytomegalovirus exposure and HLA in healthy donors listed by TCRdb under 2017. About the full investigation: In an earlier analysis of approximately 500 of the donors, 250 to 350 Gb of sequence data and approximately 100 million unique TCR beta sequences from roughly 190 million T cells were reported. The genetic ancestry cluster associated with self-reported Caucasian donors included about 81% of the 398 genotyped donors. To study patterns of TCR occurrence, a later analysis re-analyzed previously published TCR beta repertoires from 700 or so donors and added high-resolution HLA genotyping. An early release that covered some 640 HLA-typed donors contained approximately 300 gigabases of sequencing data and some 87 million unique TCR sequences. To decide whether each TCR beta V gene segment behaved as functional or pseudogenic, an earlier analysis of over 500 of the donors relied on high-throughput TCR beta sequencing. Rather than using new phenotypic data, the later analysis identified candidate immune exposures from TCR beta sequences and from how often those sequences occurred across donors. Typing coverage varied by locus: 629-630 donors for A, B, C, DRB1 and DQB1; 500 to 550 for DQA1; around 570 for DPA1; more than 450 for DPB1. Every repertoire in the discovery cohort had been generated on one and the same sequencing platform. The study used immunosequencing to profile the T cell repertoires of approximately 630 subjects and linked those repertoires to cytomegalovirus serostatus. In a later genetic analysis, genome-wide SNP genotypes for about 65% of the 666 donors were used, and that subset was treated as a discovery cohort. Roughly five DR-DQ haplotypes were handled as single units for association and clustering because linkage in the cohort was strong. The study aimed to test whether cataloging public T cell receptors could reveal signatures of past pathogen exposure. A separate validation cohort of approximately 130 different subjects was used in addition to the approximately 610-subject first cohort. HLA typing covered class I and class II loci at four-digit resolution. Donor age, sex, ethnicity and CMV serostatus were compiled alongside the repertoire data. High-throughput TCR immunosequencing, statistical association of individual TCRs with disease status, and machine learning were combined to predict cytomegalovirus infection status. On average, roughly 250,000 unique TCR beta nucleotide sequences were sequenced per donor among a few hundred genotyped donors of the cohort, with about 17% of those sequences being non-productive. The investigation overall reported the following: Roughly uniform sequencing depth across donors was assumed in presence/absence analyses, although this assumption may not hold. A further reported finding was that TCR beta sequences accurately predicted the HLA-A and HLA-B alleles for most subjects in the first cohort. Linkage disequilibrium might explain the correlated functional status among segregating V segments, but an unknown experimental factor could not be excluded. Because HLA typing was unavailable for some donors at each locus, only the typed subset was used in association tests. Several of the top co-occurrence clusters appeared to be linked to parvovirus B19, influenza, CMV and Epstein-Barr virus, according to a later analysis. Some IMGT-functional V segments, including TRBV6-2 and TRBV6-3, could not be distinguished by the 87-base-pair reads and were therefore excluded. A few of the identified cytomegalovirus-associated TCR beta chains were confirmed in vitro to be specific for cytomegalovirus antigens. The only immune exposure information available for the cohort was CMV serostatus. In a later analysis, HLA-associated TCR beta chains showed more clonal expansion and lower generation probabilities than non-associated chains that were equally common. Because counts were too low, 15 to 20 rarely observed V segments, including chromosome 9 orphons, were excluded from the earlier analysis of fewer than 650 of the donors. Cytomegalovirus status was reported to be diagnosed by the classifier with high specificity and sensitivity in both the original and validation cohorts. Assigning TCR associations to individual alleles was difficult when HLA alleles, especially DR and DQ, strongly co-occurred. The authors suggested that the approach could potentially be extended to other disease states and immunological phenotypes. A later genetic analysis reported fewer N-insertions in productive TCRs among donors in an Asian-associated ancestry cluster than the roughly 640-donor mean. An association between a missense DCLRE1C variant and V-gene and J-gene trimming of TCR beta chains was found in a later genetic analysis and replicated in an independent cohort. A total of fewer than 200 TCR beta chains were listed by the study as associated with cytomegalovirus. A group of highly shared sequence variants was considered likely to be a technical artifact of the sequencing pipeline. In a later analysis, 15,000 to 20,000 TCR beta sequences were associated with specific HLA alleles at a false discovery rate of 0.05. A later analysis found that most CMV-associated TCR beta chains appeared HLA-restricted, with HLA associations seemingly driven largely by CMV exposure. In an earlier analysis of 587 of the donors, most TCR beta V segments appeared in productive rearrangements about 87% or about 30% of the time, broadly matching IMGT annotations. Only TCR beta chains were sequenced in this cohort, and the absence of alpha or paired-chain data limited detectable features. Most TCR sequences were observed very rarely across donors, whereas some public TCRs were present in many individuals. A later analysis found that TCR association rates varied across HLA loci, with DRB1 alleles showing the most associated TCRs and HLA-C alleles the fewest.

Relative to germline, V is 4 bases shorter and J is 3 bases shorter, with 13 bases between their ends. Measured from the cysteine to the phenylalanine, the CDR3 is 15 residues long. Only the CDR3 DNA stays, 45 bases, in frame from base 1. The germline V gene sets CDR1 to LGHNA and CDR2 to YSLEER. The cohort consisted of 670 or so healthy bone marrow donors. At the time of sampling, every cohort member was nominally healthy, though immune exposures that went unrecorded were likely present. The donor was CMV seronegative and was included in the group of 352 seronegative cohort members. A peripheral blood sample was collected from each donor, and TCR beta sequencing was performed on peripheral blood mononuclear cells. The Qiagen DNeasy Blood Extraction Kit was used to extract genomic DNA from the blood cell samples. Receptor amplification or capture employed the immunoSEQ multiplex PCR assay. A mixture of 60 forward primers for TCR Vbeta segments and 13 reverse primers for TCR Jbeta segments was used in the multiplex PCR. Amplification of the CDR3 region of rearranged TCR beta genes was performed with a multiplex PCR assay on genomic DNA. Amplified TCR beta libraries were sequenced as 87-base-pair reads on the Illumina HiSeq System. As for the authors' bioinformatics: A later analysis tallied about 77 million unique TCR beta chains across the roughly 610 repertoires, and some 12 million of those chains were shared by two or more donors. Raw reads were error-corrected and collapsed into unique sequences by a nearest-neighbor algorithm in which closely related sequences were merged to remove PCR and sequencing errors. Alignment of CDR3 sequences to IMGT reference sequences was used to assign V, D and J gene segments. For a sequence to be retained, a match of at least six nucleotides was required to both a V gene segment and a J gene segment. Rearrangements were called productive when the CDR3 lacked stop codons and stayed in frame with V and J; all others were non-productive. Following IMGT convention, CDR3 was defined as the stretch from the second conserved V-encoded cysteine to the conserved J-encoded phenylalanine. The earlier analysis of roughly 590 of the donors excluded sequences that lacked an unambiguous match to a single V gene segment. In an earlier analysis of some 590 of the donors, V segments were called functional above 56.7% productive rearrangements and were called segregating when the between-donor standard deviation exceeded 5%. A statistical classification framework was developed to diagnose cytomegalovirus status using the catalog of TCR beta chain sequences. A later analysis assigned V and J genes by comparing TCR nucleotide sequences with IMGT/GENE-DB human TR gene sequences. Using the TCRdist pipeline, a later analysis assigned CDR3 sequences along with most-parsimonious VDJ recombination scenarios. In a later analysis, each TCR beta chain was defined by its CDR3 amino acid sequence together with its V-gene family, and reads without a unique V-gene family were excluded. In a later analysis, several hundred highly shared, low-generation-probability nucleotide sequences were removed to address suspected cross-contamination and a sequencing artifact. A later analysis calculated a clonal expansion index for each public chain from normalized within-repertoire ranks of inferred template counts. Generation probabilities in a later analysis came from a VDJ recombination model fitted to out-of-frame rearrangements, and those results were checked against IGoR. Hypergeometric tests were used in a later analysis to score TCR-TCR, TCR-HLA and TCR-CMV co-occurrence, with a repertoire-size bias correction applied to the TCR pairs. To estimate false discovery rates, a later analysis permuted the HLA or CMV assignments 20 times. In a later analysis, co-occurring TCRs were grouped with DBSCAN, and TCRdist sequence similarity was added when clustering was performed within HLA-allele-positive subsets. For co-occurrence clustering, repertoires with fewer than 30,000 or more than 120,000 public chains were excluded, along with 5 or 6 repertoires with anomalous nucleotide sharing. TCRdb's version of the immuneACCESS table is confined to in-frame rearrangements and falls short of the full clone set. An unresolved V gene accounts for under half of the shortfall where checked; the remainder is of unknown origin. The V and J calls and the clone size are those of that table, but D and trimming were determined from the DNA. The sample table records roughly 76,000 clones; 70% to 85% of these occur just once. The ten largest make up 2% to 3% of the sample.

This clone was counted a few times. Its antigen specificity is not known. No base quality information exists; no much larger clone differs at one position. The chain is encoded by TRBV4-3 joined to TRBJ1-3; a weak D assignment points to TRBD1 (6 bases agree). The material sequenced was PBMCs. This clonotype was sampled from a man younger than 40 in good health and CMV-seronegative. This receptor carries the CDR3 CASSRSQGNGNTIYF. DNA sequence: TGCGCCAGCAGCCGATCACAGGGAAATGGAAACACCATATATTTT.